This entry features one T cell receptor beta chain sequence. The antigen it binds to is not known. No quality values exist for individual bases; no much larger clone is one base distant. The data were taken from a study of shared clonotypes between healthy human individuals (dated by TCRdb to 2020 to 2022). At the level of the whole study: A couple of women and a few men aged 18 to 49 years were included in the cohort. Per donor, three plates each were used for CD4 naive and CD4 memory, two for CD8 naive, and one for CD8 memory. To estimate repertoire size and how much clonotypes are shared between individuals, the study performed deep sequencing of blood TCR repertoires from five healthy adults. To increase sequencing depth and limit assay-specific biases, different laboratories used diverse techniques to prepare libraries and sequence TCR repertoires. Per donor, leukapheresis produced somewhere between about 0.94 and 9.5 billion PBMCs. What the authors observed across the whole study: Sharing across a few donors was observed for about 5% of naive CD4, about 4% of naive CD8, over 2% of memory CD4, and about 0.4% of memory CD8 clonotypes. The small number of donors limited the genetic and exposure-history diversity represented. Compared with non-shared clonotypes, the clonotypes found in all four sorted-subset donors had higher generation probabilities. Pairwise subsampling led to the expectation that sequencing depth would affect the degree of clonotype sharing among donors. Naive subsets generally had larger estimated clonotype richness than memory subsets did. Incomplete sequencing was indicated by rarefaction of sorted-subset datasets, despite the large sequencing depth. Sampling was restricted to blood, and TCR repertoires in tissues likely differ from the TCR repertoires found in blood.

The donors were healthy, HIV-negative adults with no recently reported acute infections or vaccinations. All donors were Caucasian adults living in Nashville, Tennessee, USA. CD4+ T cells were enriched by magnetic negative selection, after which naive cells were positively selected on CD45RA and the negative fraction was taken as the memory subset. After blood collection by leukapheresis, PBMCs were isolated using Ficoll-Histopaque density gradient centrifugation and then cryopreserved in the vapor phase of liquid nitrogen. Purity and quantity of every magnetically sorted T cell population were checked by analytical flow cytometry. Genomic DNA was isolated from each sorted fraction and quantified by UV absorbance on a Nanodrop 2000c. Using the deep immunoSEQ assay, TCR CDR3 regions were amplified from genomic DNA by multiplex PCR. For each cell subset, the extracted genomic DNA was distributed evenly across all wells of several immunoSEQ 96-well plates, and each plate served as one replicate. For sorted subsets, roughly 200 ng of genomic DNA, equivalent to some 30,000 T cell genomes, went into each replicate PCR. Purified libraries were quantified with a Qubit 3.0 fluorometer, sized on a Bioanalyzer 2100, and re-quantified with the KAPA Library Quantification kit. A separate single-read 150-cycle Illumina NextSeq 550 flow cell was used to sequence each immunoSEQ 96-well plate. On the study's bioinformatics: Because only junctional sequences without quality scores were contained in the immunoSEQ output, filtering matching that applied to full-length reads could not be performed. To assign V/J genes and CDR3, sequences were annotated against IMGT germline references using PyIR, a Python wrapper for IgBLAST v1.9. Any read was removed if the V/J assignment was weak (E-value above 1e-6), the CDR3 was missing, or the read contained stop codons, out-of-frame junctions, or ambiguous translated residues. V3J clonotypes were defined as sequences sharing the same inferred V gene, J gene, and CDR3 amino acid sequence. The percentage overlap between two repertoires was calculated by dividing the number of shared unique clonotypes by the size of the smaller repertoire. Richness of each repertoire was evaluated using RTK rarefaction, the Chao1 estimator, and Recon v2.1 estimates of unobserved clonotypes. Generation probabilities for all TCRbeta clonotypes obtained by the gDNA method from a few donors were computed using OLGA. TCRdb took over this immuneACCESS table, retaining in-frame rearrangements with V and J assigned. Such tables are incomplete; in checked studies, under half of the missing clones stem from an unresolved V gene, and the remainder is unexplained. V, J and clone size are taken as reported in that table, and D and trimming were inferred from the DNA itself. The sample includes 300,000 or so clones, with around 74% observed a single time. Clones ranked in the top ten supply around a tenth of the sample.

At the junction V is shortened by 2 bases and J by 0 bases, with 12 bases in between. The germline V gene provides CDR1 SGHTS and CDR2 YDEGEE. The CDR3 has 16 amino acids, counting the end cysteine and phenylalanine. Kept here is only the CDR3 DNA, which spans 48 bases and is read in frame from base 1. Sequencing used memory CD4+ T cells sorted from blood. According to the study, the label for this sample's cell subset or site signals: CD45RA-negative fraction. The rearranged segments are TRBV5-8 and TRBJ2-1; the D region possibly corresponds to TRBD2 (6 bases align). The TCR comes from a man younger than 45 in good health. The DNA sequence is as follows: TGTGCCAGCAGCTTTCGTGGGACTCCCTCCTACAATGAGCAGTTCTTC. This codes for CASSFRGTPSYNEQFF.